The clone carrying this TCR beta chain was counted ten times or more. This specimen comes from a study of control samples from healthy donors and cancer patients. Profiled with immunoSEQ multiplex PCR; TCRdb holds only in-frame clones, not every one. In the table there are 55,000 to 90,000 clones, around 82% of which are singletons. This CDR3 comprises 15 residues. With 2 bases removed from V and 6 bases from J, the gap between germline ends came to 13 bases. Per the germline V gene, CDR1 is LGHDT and CDR2 is YNNKEL (reference sequence). This TCR derives from a man over 45 in good health. Input material: blood. The chain couples TRBV3-1 (or the pseudogene TRBV3-2) to TRBJ2-2, with unresolved D. The CDR3 nucleotides are TGTGCCAGCAGCCAATCGGCGGACCCGGCCGGGGAGCTGTTTTTT. Residues: CASSQSADPAGELFF.